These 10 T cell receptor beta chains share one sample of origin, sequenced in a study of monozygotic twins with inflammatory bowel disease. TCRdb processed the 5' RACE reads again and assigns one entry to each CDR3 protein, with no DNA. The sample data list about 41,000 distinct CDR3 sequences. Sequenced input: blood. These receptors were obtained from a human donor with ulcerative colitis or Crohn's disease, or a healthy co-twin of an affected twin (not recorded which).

The CDR3 loop is CASSIRQGDNEQYF. The chain is built from TRBV19 and TRBJ2-7; TCRdb returns TRBD1, unconfirmable since there is no DNA. In germline, CDR1 is LNHDA, CDR2 SQIVND (reference sequence). The CDR3 is made up of 14 amino acids.

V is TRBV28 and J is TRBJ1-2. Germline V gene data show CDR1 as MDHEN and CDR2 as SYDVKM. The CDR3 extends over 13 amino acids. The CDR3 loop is CASRKAPLYGYTF.

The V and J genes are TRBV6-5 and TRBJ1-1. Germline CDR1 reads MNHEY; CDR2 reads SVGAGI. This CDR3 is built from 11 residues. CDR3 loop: CASSYPGEAFF.

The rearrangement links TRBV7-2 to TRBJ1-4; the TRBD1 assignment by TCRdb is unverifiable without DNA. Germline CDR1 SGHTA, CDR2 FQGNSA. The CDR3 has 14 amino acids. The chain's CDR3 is CASSLGGSSEKLFF.

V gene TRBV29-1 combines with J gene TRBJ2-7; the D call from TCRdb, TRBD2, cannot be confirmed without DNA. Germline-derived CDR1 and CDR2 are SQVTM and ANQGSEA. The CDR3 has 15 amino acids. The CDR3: CSVVVAGGFTYEQYF.

The CDR3 loop is CGASGPNTGELFF. The J gene is TRBJ2-2, the V gene TRBV10-3; TCRdb names TRBD2, which stays unverified in the absence of DNA. The CDR3 runs to 13 residues. CDR1 and CDR2 from the germline V gene are ENHRY and SYGVKD.

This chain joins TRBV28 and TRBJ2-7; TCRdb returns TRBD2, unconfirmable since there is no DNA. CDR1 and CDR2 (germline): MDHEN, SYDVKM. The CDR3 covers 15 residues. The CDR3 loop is CASSRASGLSYEQYF.

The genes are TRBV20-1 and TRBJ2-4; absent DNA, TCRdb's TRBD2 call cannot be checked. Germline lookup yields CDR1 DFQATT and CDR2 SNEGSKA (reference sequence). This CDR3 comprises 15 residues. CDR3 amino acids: CSAATSGGHRDIQYF.

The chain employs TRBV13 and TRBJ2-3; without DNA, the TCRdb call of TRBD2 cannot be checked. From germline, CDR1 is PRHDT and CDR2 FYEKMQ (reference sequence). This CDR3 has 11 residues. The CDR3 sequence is CASSQGGAQYF.

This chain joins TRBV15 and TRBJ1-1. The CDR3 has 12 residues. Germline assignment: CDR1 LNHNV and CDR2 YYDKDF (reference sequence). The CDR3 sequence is CATSRGEARAFF.